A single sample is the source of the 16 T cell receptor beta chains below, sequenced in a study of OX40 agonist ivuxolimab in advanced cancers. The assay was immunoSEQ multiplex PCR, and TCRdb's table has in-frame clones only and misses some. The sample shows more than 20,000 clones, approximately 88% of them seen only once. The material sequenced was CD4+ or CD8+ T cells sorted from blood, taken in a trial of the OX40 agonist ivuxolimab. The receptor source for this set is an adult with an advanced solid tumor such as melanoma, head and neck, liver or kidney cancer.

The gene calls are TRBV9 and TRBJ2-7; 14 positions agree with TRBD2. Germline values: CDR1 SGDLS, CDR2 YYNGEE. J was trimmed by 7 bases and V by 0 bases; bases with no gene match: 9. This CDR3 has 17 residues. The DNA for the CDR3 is TGTGCCAGCAGCGTAGGCTTCACCGGGACTAGCGGGAGTGAGCAGTACTTC. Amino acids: CASSVGFTGTSGSEQYF.

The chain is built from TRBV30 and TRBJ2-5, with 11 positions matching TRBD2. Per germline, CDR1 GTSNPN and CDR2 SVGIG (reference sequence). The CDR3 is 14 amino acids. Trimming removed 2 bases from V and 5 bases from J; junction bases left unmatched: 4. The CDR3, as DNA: TGTGCCTGGAGTCGGCTAGCGGGAGGTGAGACCCAGTACTTC. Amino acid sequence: CAWSRLAGGETQYF.

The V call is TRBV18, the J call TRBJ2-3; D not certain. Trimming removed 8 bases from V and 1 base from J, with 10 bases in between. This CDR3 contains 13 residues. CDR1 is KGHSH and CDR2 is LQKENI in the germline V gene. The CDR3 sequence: CASALDGTDTQYF. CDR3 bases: TGTGCCAGCGCCCTAGACGGCACAGATACGCAGTATTTT.

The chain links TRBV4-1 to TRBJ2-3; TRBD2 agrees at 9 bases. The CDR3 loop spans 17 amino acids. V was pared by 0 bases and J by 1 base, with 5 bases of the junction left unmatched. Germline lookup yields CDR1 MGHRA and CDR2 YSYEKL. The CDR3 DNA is TGCGCCAGCAGCCAAGAGGGTTGGACTAGCGGCACAGATACGCAGTATTTT. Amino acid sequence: CASSQEGWTSGTDTQYF.

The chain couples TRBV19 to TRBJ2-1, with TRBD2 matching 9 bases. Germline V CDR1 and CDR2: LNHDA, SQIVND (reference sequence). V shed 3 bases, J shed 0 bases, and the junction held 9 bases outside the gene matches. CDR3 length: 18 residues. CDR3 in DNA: TGTGCCAGTAGTATGGGGGGATTTAGCGGGAGCTCCTACAATGAGCAGTTCTTC. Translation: CASSMGGFSGSSYNEQFF.

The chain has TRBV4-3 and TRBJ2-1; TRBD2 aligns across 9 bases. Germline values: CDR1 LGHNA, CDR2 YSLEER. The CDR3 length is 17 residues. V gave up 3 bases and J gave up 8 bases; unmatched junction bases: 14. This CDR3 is CASSQAGAGGLGDEQFF. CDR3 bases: TGCGCCAGCAGCCAGGCCGGGGCGGGAGGGCTGGGGGATGAGCAGTTCTTC.

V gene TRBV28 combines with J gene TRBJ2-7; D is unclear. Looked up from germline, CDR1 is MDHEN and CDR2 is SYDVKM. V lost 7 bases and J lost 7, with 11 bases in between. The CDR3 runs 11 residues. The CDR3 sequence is CASKNKGEQYF. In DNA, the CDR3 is TGTGCCAGCAAGAATAAAGGGGAGCAGTACTTC.

DNA of the CDR3: TGTGCCAGCAGACCGGGACTAGCGGTAGGAGAGACCCAGTACTTC. Translation: CASRPGLAVGETQYF. The gene calls are TRBV9 and TRBJ2-5; 11 bases agree with TRBD2. With 5 bases clipped from V and 4 bases from J, the junction kept 7 bases outside the gene matches. The CDR3 sequence is 15 residues long. Germline CDR1 and CDR2: SGDLS and YYNGEE. Full variable domain (remainder filled in from reference TRBV9 and TRBJ2-5): DSGVTQTPKHLITATGQRVTLRCSPRSGDLSVYWYQQSLDQGLQFLIQYYNGEERAKGNILERFSAQQFPDLHSELNLSSLELGDSALYFCASRPGLAVGETQYFGPGTRLLVL.

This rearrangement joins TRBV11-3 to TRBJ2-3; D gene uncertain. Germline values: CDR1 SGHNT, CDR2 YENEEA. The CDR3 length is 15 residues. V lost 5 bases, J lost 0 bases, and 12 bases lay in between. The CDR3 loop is CASSGPRTSTDTQYF. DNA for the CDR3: TGTGCCAGCAGCGGGCCAAGAACTAGCACAGATACGCAGTATTTT.

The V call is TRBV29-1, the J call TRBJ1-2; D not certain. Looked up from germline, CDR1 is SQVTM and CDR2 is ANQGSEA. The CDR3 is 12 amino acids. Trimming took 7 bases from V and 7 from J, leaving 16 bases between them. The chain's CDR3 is CSAKQVSFGYTF. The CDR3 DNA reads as TGCAGCGCTAAGCAGGTTTCGTTTGGCTACACCTTC.

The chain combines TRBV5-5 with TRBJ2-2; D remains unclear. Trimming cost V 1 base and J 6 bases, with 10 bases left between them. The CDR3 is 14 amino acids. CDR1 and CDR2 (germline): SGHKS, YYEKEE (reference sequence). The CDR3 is CASSLLHAAGELFF. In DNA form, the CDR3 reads TGTGCCAGCAGCTTGCTGCACGCGGCCGGGGAGCTGTTTTTT.

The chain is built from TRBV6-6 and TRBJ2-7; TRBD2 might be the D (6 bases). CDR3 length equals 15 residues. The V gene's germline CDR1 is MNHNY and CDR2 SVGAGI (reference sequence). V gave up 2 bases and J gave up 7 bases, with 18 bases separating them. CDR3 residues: CASSYPGGGPEEQYF. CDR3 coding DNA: TGTGCCAGCAGTTACCCCGGTGGAGGGCCGGAAGAGCAGTACTTC.

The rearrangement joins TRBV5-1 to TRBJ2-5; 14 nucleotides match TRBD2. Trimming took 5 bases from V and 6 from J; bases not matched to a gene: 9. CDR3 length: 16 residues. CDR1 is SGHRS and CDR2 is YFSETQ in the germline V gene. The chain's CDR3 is CASSGTSGSSGKTQYF. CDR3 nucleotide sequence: TGCGCCAGCAGTGGGACTAGCGGGAGTAGTGGAAAGACCCAGTACTTC. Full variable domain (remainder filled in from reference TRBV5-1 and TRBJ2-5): KAGVTQTPRYLIKTRGQQVTLSCSPISGHRSVSWYQQTPGQGLQFLFEYFSETQRNKGNFPGRFSGRQFSNSRSEMNVSTLELGDSALYLCASSGTSGSSGKTQYFGPGTRLLVL.

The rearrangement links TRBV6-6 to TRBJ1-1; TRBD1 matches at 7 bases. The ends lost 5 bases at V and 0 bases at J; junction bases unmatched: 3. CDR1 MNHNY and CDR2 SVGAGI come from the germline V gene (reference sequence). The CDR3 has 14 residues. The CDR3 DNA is TGTGCCAGCAGTCTAGGGGGCATGAACACTGAAGCTTTCTTT. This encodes CASSLGGMNTEAFF.

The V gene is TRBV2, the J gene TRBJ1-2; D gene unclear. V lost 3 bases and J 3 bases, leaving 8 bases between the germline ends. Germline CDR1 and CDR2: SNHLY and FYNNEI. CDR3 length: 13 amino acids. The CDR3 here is CASSDGIDYGYTF. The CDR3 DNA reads TGTGCCAGCAGTGATGGGATTGACTATGGCTACACCTTC.

The chain's CDR3 is CASSASPSLYNEQFF. Written as DNA, the CDR3 is TGTGCCAGCAGCGCGAGCCCTAGCCTCTACAATGAGCAGTTCTTC. J is TRBJ2-1 and V is TRBV7-2, with TRBD2 as a possible D gene (5 bases). The length of the CDR3 is 15 residues. Germline V gene lookup returns CDR1 SGHTA and CDR2 FQGNSA. Trimming shortened V by 5 bases and J by 3 bases, and 14 bases separated the two germline ends.